These T cell receptor beta chains were read from a single sample in a study of identifying expanded T cells in peripheral blood. TCRdb's copy holds only in-frame clones and misses some; the assay was immunoSEQ multiplex PCR. This sample has about 110,000 clones, with about 88% found just once. Sequencing input: blood. These receptors all come from a person aged 18 to 69 in good health. Both conserved end residues are part of each CDR3. D genes are given only for firm matches. Expanded clones are given a class, and other clones once, few, many or no size at all.

CASRRPGNTGELFF | TGTGCCAGCAGGCGACCTGGGAACACCGGGGAGCTGTTTTTT | NA | NA | TRBJ2-2 | 14 | TRBV6-5
CASTGSQGMNTEAFF | TGTGCCAGCACGGGATCACAGGGAATGAACACTGAAGCTTTCTTT | NA | NA | TRBJ1-1 | 15 | TRBV30
CASSLTPIDSPLHF | TGCGCCAGCAGTCTCACCCCTATTGATTCACCCCTCCACTTT | NA | NA | TRBJ1-6 | 14 | TRBV5-1
CASNKELANTGELFF | TGTGCCAGCAACAAGGAACTAGCGAACACCGGGGAGCTGTTTTTT | NA | NA | TRBJ2-2 | 15 | TRBV9
CVTKSGFSTDTQYF | TGTGTAACAAAATCGGGATTTAGCACAGATACGCAGTATTTT | NA | NA | TRBJ2-3 | 14 | TRBV27
CASSEQLAGADNEQFF | TGCGCCAGCAGCGAACAACTAGCGGGGGCCGACAATGAGCAGTTCTTC | NA | TRBD2 | TRBJ2-1 | 16 | TRBV5-1
CASSWTSRETQYF | TGTGCCAGCAGCTGGACGTCAAGGGAGACCCAGTACTTC | once | NA | TRBJ2-5 | 13 | TRBV7-7
CATSTGRTAIGYEQYF | TGTGCCACCAGCACTGGTCGGACAGCAATCGGCTACGAGCAGTACTTC | NA | NA | TRBJ2-7 | 16 | TRBV15
CAISELTSGGRETQYF | TGTGCCATCAGTGAGTTGACTAGCGGGGGGCGTGAGACCCAGTACTTC | NA | TRBD2 | TRBJ2-5 | 16 | TRBV10-3
CASSLEGTGPLHF | TGTGCCAGCAGCTTAGAGGGGACAGGCCCCCTCCACTTT | NA | TRBD1 | TRBJ1-6 | 13 | TRBV11-3
CASRPQGRTEAFF | TGTGCCAGTAGACCCCAGGGCCGCACTGAAGCTTTCTTT | NA | NA | TRBJ1-1 | 13 | TRBV19
CASSFRDREGQYF | TGTGCCAGCAGCTTCCGGGACAGGGAGGGGCAGTACTTC | once | TRBD1 | TRBJ2-7 | 13 | TRBV5-6
CASSLEVRSTEAFF | TGTGCCAGCAGCTTAGAAGTACGTAGCACTGAAGCTTTCTTT | NA | NA | TRBJ1-1 | 14 | TRBV7-3
CASRDYNYGYTF | TGTGCCAGTAGAGACTATAACTATGGCTACACCTTC | NA | NA | TRBJ1-2 | 12 | TRBV6-6
CASSDPSGKLFF | TGTGCCAGCAGTGATCCCTCTGGGAAACTGTTTTTT | NA | NA | TRBJ1-4 | 12 | TRBV25-1
CASSQTTGYGYTF | TGTGCCAGCAGCCAAACCACAGGGTACGGCTACACCTTC | NA | NA | TRBJ1-2 | 13 | TRBV7-3
CASSPKQGFQETQYF | TGTGCCAGCTCACCCAAACAGGGGTTTCAAGAGACCCAGTACTTC | NA | TRBD1 | TRBJ2-5 | 15 | TRBV18
CASSPLDSLDNEQFF | TGCGCCAGCAGTCCCTTGGACAGCCTAGACAATGAGCAGTTCTTC | NA | NA | TRBJ2-1 | 15 | TRBV5-1
CATRRANVLTF | TGTGCCACTCGTCGGGCCAACGTCCTGACTTTC | NA | NA | TRBJ2-6 | 11 | TRBV27
CAISAKREEPNEQFF | TGTGCCATCAGTGCAAAGCGGGAGGAACCCAATGAGCAGTTCTTC | NA | TRBD2 | TRBJ2-1 | 15 | TRBV10-3
CASSLATPNTEAFF | TGCGCCAGCAGCTTGGCCACTCCGAACACTGAAGCTTTCTTT | NA | NA | TRBJ1-1 | 14 | TRBV5-1
CAVGQERTEAFF | TGTGCCGTGGGACAGGAGAGGACTGAAGCTTTCTTT | NA | TRBD1 | TRBJ1-1 | 12 | TRBV2
CAWTYSSVNEKLFF | TGTGCCTGGACCTACTCAAGCGTAAATGAAAAACTGTTTTTT | NA | NA | TRBJ1-4 | 14 | TRBV30
CASNPGISNQPQHF | TGCGCCAGCAATCCAGGGATCAGCAATCAGCCCCAGCATTTT | NA | NA | TRBJ1-5 | 14 | TRBV10-2
CASSLGAGVYEQYF | TGTGCCAGCAGCTTAGGTGCAGGGGTATACGAGCAGTACTTC | NA | NA | TRBJ2-7 | 14 | TRBV11-1
CASSQDWAGLNEQFF | TGTGCCAGCAGCCAAGATTGGGCGGGGTTAAATGAGCAGTTCTTC | NA | NA | TRBJ2-1 | 15 | TRBV4-2
CASRRTGTALYTF | TGTGCCAGCAGGCGGACCGGGACAGCACTCTACACCTTC | NA | TRBD1 | TRBJ1-2 | 13 | TRBV28
CASSPGSGVSYEQYF | TGTGCCAGCTCACCAGGTTCCGGGGTCTCCTACGAGCAGTACTTC | NA | NA | TRBJ2-7 | 15 | TRBV18
CASSQRVGVSSYNEQFF | TGTGCCAGCAGCCAGCGCGTTGGGGTGAGCTCCTACAATGAGCAGTTCTTC | NA | NA | TRBJ2-1 | 17 | TRBV7-2
CASSLKGGPDPGSYGYTF | TGTGCCAGCAGCTTAAAAGGTGGGCCCGACCCTGGGAGCTATGGCTACACCTTC | NA | NA | TRBJ1-2 | 18 | TRBV7-3
CASSPGQEGGWTEAFF | TGCGCCAGCAGCCCCGGGCAGGAGGGTGGATGGACTGAAGCTTTCTTT | NA | NA | TRBJ1-1 | 16 | TRBV5-1
CASSLRPPGGGRNEQFF | TGTGCCAGCAGCTTAAGGCCCCCTGGGGGAGGGAGGAATGAGCAGTTCTTC | NA | TRBD2 | TRBJ2-1 | 17 | TRBV7-3
CASSLTMSTGRVGEQYF | TGTGCCAGCTCACTCACCATGTCGACCGGGCGGGTCGGGGAGCAGTACTTC | NA | NA | TRBJ2-7 | 17 | TRBV18
CAWSLVDNQPQHF | TGTGCCTGGAGTCTAGTCGACAATCAGCCCCAGCATTTT | NA | NA | TRBJ1-5 | 13 | TRBV30
CASSAGANTGELFF | TGTGCCAGTAGCGCGGGGGCGAACACCGGGGAGCTGTTTTTT | NA | TRBD2 | TRBJ2-2 | 14 | TRBV19
CASSAGGTDTQYF | TGTGCCAGCAGTGCGGGGGGCACAGATACGCAGTATTTT | NA | NA | TRBJ2-3 | 13 | TRBV6-1
CASSSQGAEEKLFF | TGTGCCAGCAGTTCACAGGGGGCGGAAGAAAAACTGTTTTTT | once | TRBD1 | TRBJ1-4 | 14 | TRBV28
CASSDHRDDPPQHF | TGTGCCAGCAGTGACCACAGGGATGATCCGCCCCAGCATTTT | NA | NA | TRBJ1-5 | 14 | TRBV6-1
CASSLAAEAKLFF | TGTGCCAGCAGCTTGGCCGCGGAAGCAAAACTGTTTTTT | NA | NA | TRBJ1-4 | 13 | TRBV5-8
CASSLRRLGKNIQYF | TGCGCCAGCAGTCTTCGGCGGTTAGGCAAAAACATTCAGTACTTC | NA | NA | TRBJ2-4 | 15 | TRBV23-1
CASSSLGGDNQPQHF | TGCGCCAGCAGCTCCCTGGGCGGGGACAATCAGCCCCAGCATTTT | few | NA | TRBJ1-5 | 15 | TRBV5-1
CASSRTERRETQYF | TGCGCCAGCAGCCGGACGGAGAGAAGAGAGACCCAGTACTTC | NA | NA | TRBJ2-5 | 14 | TRBV5-1
CASSTVDRVGHEQYF | TGTGCCAGCAGTACCGTGGACAGGGTCGGGCACGAGCAGTACTTC | NA | TRBD1 | TRBJ2-7 | 15 | TRBV6-5
CASRGGLAGTREEQFF | TGTGCCAGCAGAGGGGGACTAGCGGGGACCAGAGAAGAGCAGTTCTTC | NA | TRBD2 | TRBJ2-1 | 16 | TRBV7-9
CASSEAMNTEAFF | TGTGCCAGCAGTGAAGCCATGAACACTGAAGCTTTCTTT | NA | NA | TRBJ1-1 | 13 | TRBV2
CASSSGGETQYF | TGTGCCAGCAGCTCAGGGGGCGAGACCCAGTACTTC | NA | TRBD1 | TRBJ2-5 | 12 | TRBV11-2
CASSLQGAPRETQYF | TGTGCCAGCAGCCTACAGGGGGCGCCCCGAGAGACCCAGTACTTC | NA | TRBD1 | TRBJ2-5 | 15 | TRBV5-4
CASSLAGQAYEQYF | TGTGCCAGCAGCTTAGCGGGGCAGGCCTACGAGCAGTACTTC | NA | NA | TRBJ2-7 | 14 | TRBV7-9